The rows below give T cell receptor beta chains drawn from one sample of a study of cytotoxic CD8 clonotypes in ibrutinib-treated CLL. Using immunoSEQ multiplex PCR, the repertoire was profiled, and TCRdb retains in-frame clones only, with some absent. The repertoire holds about 310,000 clones, around four fifths seen once, with roughly 6.3% in the top ten. The sample was PBMCs, taken before ibrutinib treatment. These receptors originate from a human donor with chronic lymphocytic leukemia. The CDR3 runs from the conserved cysteine through the conserved F or W. A D gene is named only where the DNA matches it firmly. For some rows the clone size is stated as once, few or many, or as a class when expanded; others skip it.

v_gene: TRBV7-2
d_gene: NA
abundance: NA
j_gene: TRBJ2-7
CDR3aa: CASSLTQGFGEQYF
CDR3nt: TGTGCCAGCAGCTTAACACAGGGTTTTGGCGAGCAGTACTTC

v_gene: TRBV21-1
d_gene: NA
abundance: NA
j_gene: TRBJ2-7
CDR3aa: CASVYWRDDYEQYF
CDR3nt: TGTGCCAGTGTGTATTGGAGGGACGACTACGAGCAGTACTTC

v_gene: TRBV12-5
d_gene: NA
abundance: NA
j_gene: TRBJ2-1
CDR3aa: CASGLVRGDSEQFF
CDR3nt: TGTGCTAGTGGTTTGGTACGGGGGGACAGTGAGCAGTTCTTC

v_gene: TRBV18
d_gene: TRBD2
abundance: NA
j_gene: TRBJ2-7
CDR3aa: CASSPGGSNYEQYF
CDR3nt: TGTGCCAGCTCACCGGGCGGGAGTAATTACGAGCAGTACTTC

v_gene: TRBV27
d_gene: NA
abundance: NA
j_gene: TRBJ2-3
CDR3aa: CASSLRRTSTDTQYF
CDR3nt: TGTGCCAGCAGTCTTCGAAGGACCAGCACAGATACGCAGTATTTT

v_gene: TRBV7-2
d_gene: TRBD1
abundance: NA
j_gene: TRBJ1-3
CDR3aa: CASSLVWGDSSGNTIYF
CDR3nt: TGTGCCAGCAGCTTAGTTTGGGGGGACAGCTCTGGAAACACCATATATTTT

v_gene: TRBV4-2
d_gene: NA
abundance: NA
j_gene: TRBJ2-2
CDR3aa: CASSLATGELFF
CDR3nt: TGTGCCAGCAGCCTCGCCACCGGGGAGCTGTTTTTT

v_gene: TRBV7-3
d_gene: NA
abundance: NA
j_gene: TRBJ2-1
CDR3aa: CASSRNTEGEQFF
CDR3nt: TGTGCCAGCAGCCGAAACACAGAGGGTGAGCAGTTCTTC

v_gene: TRBV6-6
d_gene: NA
abundance: once
j_gene: TRBJ2-5
CDR3aa: CASSHGTLQETQYF
CDR3nt: TGTGCCAGCAGTCACGGGACACTGCAAGAGACCCAGTACTTC

v_gene: TRBV19
d_gene: TRBD1
abundance: NA
j_gene: TRBJ2-7
CDR3aa: CASSQTGAYEQYF
CDR3nt: TGTGCCAGTAGTCAAACAGGGGCCTACGAGCAGTACTTC

v_gene: TRBV6-1
d_gene: NA
abundance: NA
j_gene: TRBJ2-7
CDR3aa: CASSEWVGRAYEQYF
CDR3nt: TGTGCCAGCAGTGAATGGGTCGGTCGTGCCTACGAGCAGTACTTC